These T cell receptor beta chains were read from a single sample in a study of Graves' ophthalmopathy and Graves' hyperthyroidism. Each CDR3 protein is one row after TCRdb ran MiXCR on the multiplex PCR reads. The sample shows just over 400,000 distinct CDR3 sequences, about 21% of them seen only once. Sample: peripheral blood. These receptors originate from a woman in her late teens or twenties with stable Graves' hyperthyroidism. Both conserved end residues are part of each CDR3. The D gene is left open where the match is weak. Rows give clone size only sometimes, using once, few, many, or a class for an expanded clone.

V,J,size,D,DNA,CDR3
TRBV7-2,TRBJ1-2,NA,NA,TGTGCCAGCAGCTTTGGGGTCGACAGGCGCGGCTACACCTTC,CASSFGVDRRGYTF
TRBV6-2/TRBV6-3,TRBJ1-5,few,TRBD1,TGTGCCAGCAGTTGCACAACTAACCGGACAGGGGGCTTTCGTTTTTACCAGCCCCAGCATTTT,CASSCTTNRTGGFRFYQPQHF
TRBV20-1,TRBJ2-5,many,NA,TGCAGTGCTGGACCCGGGCAGAATAGGGCCCAGTACTTC,CSAGPGQNRAQYF
TRBV19,TRBJ2-5,many,NA,TGTGCCAGTAGTATCTACGCCCAAGAGACCCAGTACTTC,CASSIYAQETQYF
TRBV7-2,TRBJ2-4,many,NA,TGTGCCAGCAGTAGGGACCCAAGTCACATTCAGTACTTC,CASSRDPSHIQYF
TRBV12-3/TRBV12-4,TRBJ1-1,NA,NA,TGTGCCAGCAGAGGCAGGGGCGAGTACACTGAAGCTTTCTTT,CASRGRGEYTEAFF
TRBV6-5,TRBJ2-5,many,NA,TGTGCCAGCAGTTACGACAGTCATGGGGGGGAGACCCAGTACTTC,CASSYDSHGGETQYF
TRBV14,TRBJ1-3,many,NA,TGTGCCAGCAGTCTCAGCCGGACGGCTGGAAACACCATATATTTT,CASSLSRTAGNTIYF
TRBV5-4,TRBJ2-5,many,NA,TGTGCCAGCAGCTTGGTCGGCTGGACGATCCAAGAGACCCAGTACTTC,CASSLVGWTIQETQYF
TRBV6-5,TRBJ1-2,NA,NA,TGTGCCAGCAGTTACTCCGTCAACAGGGACATTTCCTATGGCTACACCTTC,CASSYSVNRDISYGYTF
TRBV6-2/TRBV6-3,TRBJ2-5,NA,NA,TGTGCCAGCAAGTTTCGTACTTGGGACCTTCCAGAGACCCAGTACTTC,CASKFRTWDLPETQYF
TRBV6-1,TRBJ1-5,NA,TRBD1,TGTGCCAGCAGTGTAACAGGGGGTTATAGCAATCAGCCCCAGCATTTT,CASSVTGGYSNQPQHF
TRBV28,TRBJ2-7,many,NA,TGTGCCAGCAGTGGAAAGGACAGTAGCTCCTACGAGCAGTACTTC,CASSGKDSSSYEQYF
TRBV10-3,TRBJ2-7,many,TRBD1,TGTGCCATCAGTGAGTTAGCGACGGGACAGCCTACCTACGAGCAGTACTTC,CAISELATGQPTYEQYF
TRBV10-3,TRBJ2-2,many,NA,TGTGCCATCAATGAGGGCGGTACCGGGGAGCTGTTTTTT,CAINEGGTGELFF
TRBV27,TRBJ1-1,many,TRBD1,TGTGCCAGCAGCATTCGGGGACAGGGGTGGGCTTTCTTT,CASSIRGQGWAFF
TRBV30,TRBJ2-7,NA,TRBD2,TGTGCCTGGAGCGGCCGGGAGGGTCTCTACGAGCAGTACTTC,CAWSGREGLYEQYF
TRBV19,TRBJ2-7,many,NA,TGTGCCAGTAGTAGCGAGAGGTCTTACGAGCAGTACTTC,CASSSERSYEQYF
TRBV20-1,TRBJ1-6,many,NA,TGCAGTGCTAGAGATCTTTATAATTCACCCCTCCACTTT,CSARDLYNSPLHF
TRBV5-1,TRBJ1-3,NA,TRBD1,TGCGCCAGCAGCTCGGGTTCTACAGGGGCGTTTGGAAACACCATATATTTT,CASSSGSTGAFGNTIYF
TRBV28,TRBJ1-1,once,NA,TGTGCCAGCAGTCAGATGGAAGCTTTCTTT,CASSQMEAFF
TRBV12-3/TRBV12-4,TRBJ1-6,many,NA,TGTGCCAGCAGTTCGTACGCTAGGCTGAGGTCACCCCTCCACTTT,CASSSYARLRSPLHF
TRBV19,TRBJ1-1,many,NA,TGTGCCAGTAGTATGAGGACACGGAATGAAGCTTTCTTT,CASSMRTRNEAFF
TRBV12-3/TRBV12-4,TRBJ2-7,NA,NA,TGTGCCAGCAGCTCCGGCTCCTTCTACGAGCAGTACTTC,CASSSGSFYEQYF
TRBV6-1,TRBJ1-1,many,TRBD1,TGTGCCAGCACCTCGAACAGGGGAGGGGACACTGAAGCTTTCTTT,CASTSNRGGDTEAFF
TRBV7-9,TRBJ2-2,many,NA,TGTGCCAGCCAGACTAGTATAACCGGGGAGCTGTTTTTT,CASQTSITGELFF
TRBV28,TRBJ1-3,many,NA,TGTGCCAGCAGCCAAACTATGACAGGATCTGGAAACACCATATATTTT,CASSQTMTGSGNTIYF
TRBV7-6,TRBJ1-2,many,NA,TGTGCCAGCAGCCGGGACATACGAGCTAACTATGGCTACACCTTC,CASSRDIRANYGYTF
TRBV24-1,TRBJ2-7,many,NA,TGTGCCACCAGTGACCCCCAGGCTGGCTCCTACGAGCAGTACTTC,CATSDPQAGSYEQYF
TRBV20-1,TRBJ2-4,few,NA,TGCAGTGCTAGACAGGAGAGCATTAAGTACTTC,CSARQESIKYF
TRBV18,TRBJ2-6,few,NA,TGTGCCAGCTCACCAAGAATCAGTCTTGGGGCCAACGTCCTGACTTTC,CASSPRISLGANVLTF
TRBV3-1,TRBJ1-1,many,TRBD1,TGTGCCAGCAGCCAAGTTCCAGGACAGGGGAACACTGAAGCTTTCTTT,CASSQVPGQGNTEAFF
TRBV25-1,TRBJ2-5,many,TRBD1,TGTGCCAGCAGCCATAGGGCCCTTTTGGGGACAGGGGTTCAAGAGACCCAGTACTTC,CASSHRALLGTGVQETQYF
TRBV19,TRBJ2-2,many,TRBD2,TGTGCCAGTCACCAACTAGCGTCTGCCGGGGAGCTGTTTTTT,CASHQLASAGELFF
TRBV11-2,TRBJ2-7,many,NA,TGTGCCAGCAGCTCTTTGATTAGCGTTCTACACGAGCAGTACTTC,CASSSLISVLHEQYF
TRBV9,TRBJ2-5,many,NA,TGTGCCAGCAGCGCTACAGGTTTTGGGGAGACCCAGTACTTC,CASSATGFGETQYF
TRBV6-1,TRBJ2-5,many,NA,TGTGCCAGCAGTAAAAACCGCGGGGAGACCCAGTACTTC,CASSKNRGETQYF
TRBV20-1,TRBJ1-2,many,NA,TGCAGTGCTAGTCGGGCAGGCAGTAACTATGGCTACACCTTC,CSASRAGSNYGYTF
TRBV9,TRBJ1-1,many,NA,TGTGCCAGCAGCGTAGAGGAGTACAGGTCCACTGAAGCTTTCTTT,CASSVEEYRSTEAFF
TRBV12-5,TRBJ2-2,many,TRBD2,TGTGCTAGTGGTCCTAGCGCGGGGGACACCGGGGAGCTGTTTTTT,CASGPSAGDTGELFF
TRBV29-1,TRBJ1-1,many,NA,TGCAGCGTTGGGGGCAGCAACACTGAAGCTTTCTTT,CSVGGSNTEAFF
TRBV6-5,TRBJ2-5,many,TRBD2,TGTGCCAGCAGTTATTCGGCCAGTGGGGAGGGGACCCAGTACTTC,CASSYSASGEGTQYF
TRBV20-1,TRBJ2-6,many,NA,TGCAGTGCTCCTCCCCTTGGAAGCTCTGGGGCCAACGTCCTGACTTTC,CSAPPLGSSGANVLTF
TRBV24-1,TRBJ2-5,many,NA,TGTGCCACCAGTGACACCGGACGGGGGCAGACCCAGTACTTC,CATSDTGRGQTQYF
TRBV28,TRBJ2-2,many,NA,TGTGCCAGCAGTCCCCCAAGGCCGGGTTTAACCGGGGAGCTGTTTTTT,CASSPPRPGLTGELFF
TRBV2,TRBJ2-4,many,NA,TGTGCCAGCGGAACGTCCCAATCTCTAACCAAAAACATTCAGTACTTC,CASGTSQSLTKNIQYF
TRBV20-1,TRBJ1-3,many,NA,TGCAGTGCTAGAGATGGGGCCCGCCACTCTGGAAACACCATATATTTT,CSARDGARHSGNTIYF
TRBV4-1,TRBJ2-5,many,TRBD2,TGCGCCAGCAGCCAAGGACTAGCGGGAAGAAAGACCCAGTACTTC,CASSQGLAGRKTQYF
TRBV12-3/TRBV12-4,TRBJ1-5,many,TRBD1,TGTGCCAGCAGCCAGACAGGGGGCAATCAGCCCCAGCATTTT,CASSQTGGNQPQHF
TRBV28,TRBJ2-7,many,NA,TGTGCCAGCAGTAGGACGACGCCCTACGAGCAGTACTTC,CASSRTTPYEQYF
TRBV11-2,TRBJ2-7,many,NA,TGTGCCAGCAGCTTAACCGATGACACCTACGAGCAGTACTTC,CASSLTDDTYEQYF
TRBV19,TRBJ1-3,many,NA,TGTGCCAGTAGTAGGGCCTCCTACCTCACTGGAAACACCATATATTTT,CASSRASYLTGNTIYF
TRBV27,TRBJ2-4,many,TRBD1,TGTGCCAGCAGTGGGCGGACAGGGGAAAACATTCAGTACTTC,CASSGRTGENIQYF
TRBV24-1,TRBJ2-6,many,NA,TGTGCCACCAGTCTAGGGGCCAACGTCCTGACTTTC,CATSLGANVLTF